Each of the 19 T cell receptor beta chains below was sequenced from the same sample in a study of blood T cells in healthy people across ages. Next came a second PCR, run for about 6 to 11 cycles, which used a sample-barcoded 5' primer along with a J-beta primer mix. From the 5' RACE reads, TCRdb called clonotypes with MiXCR, one entry per CDR3 protein. The table has 800,000 to 1,300,000 distinct CDR3 sequences, about 23% seen once. These data were also reused for a study on T cells of mothers and their children.

Sequencing was performed on blood. These receptors originate from a girl aged 2-10 years in good health.

This chain uses TRBV11-2 with TRBJ2-2, with 8 bases aligning to TRBD2. The CDR3 spans 15 residues. Germline assignment: CDR1 SGHAT and CDR2 FQNNGV. V shed 6 bases and J 4 bases; nucleotides not matched to a gene: 7. The CDR3 nucleotides read TGTGCCAGCAGAAACAGCGGGAGTATCACCGGGGAGCTGTTTTTT. It translates to CASRNSGSITGELFF.

The CDR3 nucleotides read TGTGCCAGCAGCTTAGTAGTGGGGATAGAGGGGAAGACCCAGTACTTC. It encodes CASSLVVGIEGKTQYF. This chain links TRBV7-2 with TRBJ2-5; D is perhaps TRBD1 or TRBD2 (5 bases each). The CDR3 totals 16 residues. Trimming pared 1 base from V and 6 bases from J, leaving 18 bases between. Germline V gene data show CDR1 as SGHTA and CDR2 as FQGNSA.

This chain links TRBV3-1 with TRBJ2-7; TRBD2 aligns across 8 bases. Trimming took 3 bases from V and 6 from J; bases not matched to a gene: 7. CDR3 length equals 14 residues. Germline lookup yields CDR1 LGHDT and CDR2 YNNKEL (reference sequence). The CDR3 loop is CASSHAGLAVEQYF. CDR3 coding DNA: TGTGCCAGCAGCCATGCCGGACTAGCTGTCGAGCAGTACTTC.

This clonotype came up a few times. CDR3 sequence: CSVEVQGGYGYTF. The CDR3 region has the DNA TGCAGCGTTGAAGTACAGGGGGGCTATGGCTACACCTTC. V is TRBV29-1 and J is TRBJ1-2; 8 bases are a match to TRBD1. The trim removed 1 base at V and 4 bases at J, leaving 2 bases unmatched. The CDR3 is 13 amino acids. Per the germline V gene, CDR1 is SQVTM and CDR2 is ANQGSEA.

This clonotype was seen only a few times. This chain joins TRBV7-9 and TRBJ2-1; possibly TRBD2 for D (7 bases). CDR1 SEHNR and CDR2 FQNEAQ come from the germline V gene (reference sequence). V shed 3 bases and J shed 8 bases, with 17 bases lying between them. The CDR3 loop spans 15 amino acids. CDR3 sequence: CASSFLGGPVYEQFF. The CDR3 nucleotides are TGTGCCAGCAGCTTCTTGGGGGGGCCTGTGTATGAGCAGTTCTTC.

This clonotype has only a few counts. This sequence joins TRBV11-2 and TRBJ2-5; tentatively, D is TRBD2 (6 bases). The germline gives CDR1 SGHAT, CDR2 FQNNGV. V was trimmed by 5 bases and J by 9 bases, leaving 16 bases between them. The CDR3 contains 13 residues. In DNA, the CDR3 is TGTGCCAGCAGCCCCACGGCGTGGGGGGCCCAGTACTTC. Translating gives CASSPTAWGAQYF.

The chain recombines TRBV28 with TRBJ2-5; the match to TRBD1 covers 7 bases. The CDR3 has 13 residues. CDR1 is MDHEN and CDR2 is SYDVKM in the germline V gene. J gave up 3 bases and V 11 bases, and 9 bases lay outside the gene matches. CDR3 nucleotides: TGTGCCGGGAGAGGGACAGCGGAAGAGACCCAGTACTTC. It codes for CAGRGTAEETQYF.

Turning to this clonotype: A much larger clone lies one base from this, so it may be a read error. The DNA of the CDR3 is TGTGCCAGCAGGGCGGGAGTGTACAATGAGCAGTTCTTC. This sequence encodes CASRAGVYNEQFF. The V and J genes are TRBV6-5 and TRBJ2-5, with TRBD2 matching over 7 bases. The end of the DNA is better explained by TRBJ2-1, so the J call may be wrong. The germline CDR1 and CDR2 sequences are MNHEY and SVGAGI. This CDR3 spans 13 amino acids.

V usage is TRBV29-1 and J usage is TRBJ2-7; 9 nucleotides align to TRBD1. Germline V gene lookup returns CDR1 SQVTM and CDR2 ANQGSEA. This CDR3 comprises 13 residues. The trim removed 7 bases at V and 0 bases at J, leaving 4 bases unmatched. This CDR3 reads CSAWGQGSYEQYF. CDR3 coding DNA: TGCAGCGCCTGGGGACAGGGCTCCTACGAGCAGTACTTC.

A word on this clonotype: The junction departs from germline at one end; a sequencing error may be responsible. The chain couples TRBV20-1 to TRBJ2-1; D gene uncertain. This CDR3 has 12 residues. Germline loops: CDR1 DFQATT, CDR2 SNEGSKA (reference sequence). The CDR3: CSASETAFRLNF. The CDR3, as DNA: TGCAGTGCTAGTGAGACCGCCTTTCGCCTAAACTTC.

V is TRBV29-1 and J is TRBJ2-6; D unresolved. Germline values: CDR1 SQVTM, CDR2 ANQGSEA. This CDR3 contains 13 residues. The V and J ends lost 1 base and 6 bases respectively, with 7 bases between them. The CDR3 reads CSVEVPLANVLTF. In nucleotides, the CDR3 is TGCAGCGTTGAAGTCCCATTGGCCAACGTCCTGACTTTC. Based on the CDR3 plus reference TRBV29-1 and TRBJ2-6, the full variable domain is SAVISQKPSRDICQRGTSLTIQCQVDSQVTMMFWYRQQPGQSLTLIATANQGSEATYESGFVIDKFPISRPNLTFSTLTVSNMSPEDSSIYLCSVEVPLANVLTFGAGSRLTVL.

This sequence joins TRBV10-3 and TRBJ1-5, with D possibly being TRBD1 (5 bases). The germline V and J ends were trimmed by 10 bases and 7 bases, with 17 bases remaining between them. The CDR3 runs 13 residues. The germline V gene encodes CDR1 ENHRY and CDR2 SYGVKD. The CDR3 here is CATGGPGLQPQHF. CDR3 nucleotide sequence: TGTGCCACCGGAGGCCCAGGGTTGCAGCCCCAGCATTTT.

This clonotype was counted a few times. The chain links TRBV6-2 or TRBV6-3 to TRBJ2-5; no firm D call. Judging by the DNA end, TRBJ2-7 fits better; the J call may be wrong. Germline lookup yields CDR1 MNHEY and CDR2 SVGEGT. The CDR3 has 14 residues. CDR3 region: CASSYSTQVYEQYF. The CDR3 coding sequence is TGTGCCAGCAGTTACTCAACACAAGTCTACGAGCAGTACTTC.

This clonotype occurred a few times. The DNA of the CDR3 is TGCAGTGCGAGGCACGGGGGGCCAAAAAACATTCAGTACTTC. As protein: CSARHGGPKNIQYF. The chain carries TRBV20-1 and TRBJ2-4; D is possibly TRBD2 (7 bases). Germline V lookup: CDR1 DFQATT, CDR2 SNEGSKA (reference sequence). The CDR3 spans 14 residues. Trimming cost V 6 bases and J 4 bases, with 16 bases left between them.

CDR3 in amino acids: CSAGTGNGYTF. The CDR3 coding sequence is TGCAGTGCTGGGACAGGGAATGGCTACACCTTC. The chain carries TRBV20-1 and TRBJ1-2, with 9 bases aligning to TRBD1. V shed 5 bases and J 6 bases; nucleotides not matched to a gene: 1. This CDR3 comprises 11 residues. Germline CDR1 is DFQATT and CDR2 is SNEGSKA (reference sequence).

This clonotype was counted a few times. J is TRBJ2-3 and V is TRBV7-2, with D unclear. Germline loops: CDR1 SGHTA, CDR2 FQGNSA. The CDR3 contains 13 residues. The V gene lost 1 base and the J gene lost 4 bases, with 6 bases spanning the gap. CDR3: CASSLDGPDTQYF. Here the CDR3 DNA reads TGTGCCAGCAGCTTAGATGGCCCAGATACGCAGTATTTT.

This clonotype was recorded once. Relative to the germline gene, one junction end is altered; a read error may explain this. The rearrangement links TRBV6-5 to TRBJ1-5; 7 bases align to TRBD1. CDR1 MNHEY and CDR2 SVGAGI come from the germline V gene. The CDR3 runs 18 residues. The CDR3 region is CASSYSYLQGGSNQPQHF. The CDR3 coding sequence is TGCGCCAGCAGTTACTCGTATCTTCAGGGGGGTAGCAATCAGCCCCAGCATTTT.

This clonotype occurred once. The chain is built from TRBV20-1 and TRBJ2-1, with a tentative D call TRBD2 (6 bases). The CDR3 runs to 14 residues. V was cut by 3 bases and J by 1 base, with 10 bases left in between. CDR1 is DFQATT and CDR2 is SNEGSKA in the germline V gene (reference sequence). The CDR3 region is CSASTGGSYNEQFF. In DNA, the CDR3 is TGCAGTGCTAGCACCGGGGGATCCTACAATGAGCAGTTCTTC.

This clonotype was counted only a few times. As DNA, the CDR3 is TGTGCCAGTAGTGGACAGACGGGATCTTACTTAACCGGGGAGCTGTTTTTT. As protein: CASSGQTGSYLTGELFF. The chain carries TRBV19 and TRBJ2-2, with a tentative D call TRBD1 (6 bases). The length of the CDR3 is 17 residues. From germline, CDR1 is LNHDA and CDR2 SQIVND (reference sequence). V lost 5 bases and J 5 bases, leaving 21 bases between the germline ends.